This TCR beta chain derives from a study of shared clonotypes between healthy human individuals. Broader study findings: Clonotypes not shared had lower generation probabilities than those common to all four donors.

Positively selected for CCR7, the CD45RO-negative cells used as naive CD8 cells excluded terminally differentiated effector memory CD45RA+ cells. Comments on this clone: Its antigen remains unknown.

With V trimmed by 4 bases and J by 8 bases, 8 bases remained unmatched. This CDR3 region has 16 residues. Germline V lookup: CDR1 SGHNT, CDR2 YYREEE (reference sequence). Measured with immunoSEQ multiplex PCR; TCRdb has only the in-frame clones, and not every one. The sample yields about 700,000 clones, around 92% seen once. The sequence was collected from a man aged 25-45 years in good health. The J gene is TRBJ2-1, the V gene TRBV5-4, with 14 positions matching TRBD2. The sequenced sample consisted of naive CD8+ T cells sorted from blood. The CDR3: CASSLGTSGSIDEQFF. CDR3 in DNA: TGTGCCAGCAGCCTAGGGACTAGCGGGAGTATAGATGAGCAGTTCTTC. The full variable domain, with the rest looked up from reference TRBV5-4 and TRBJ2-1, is ETGVTQSPTHLIKTRGQQVTLRCSSQSGHNTVSWYQQALGQGPQFIFQYYREEENGRGNFPPRFSGLQFPNYSSELNVNALELDDSALYLCASSLGTSGSIDEQFFGPGTRLTVL.